One and the same sample provided the 31 T cell receptor beta chains below, sequenced in a study of blood T cell repertoires in COVID-19. The repertoire was sequenced with immunoSEQ multiplex PCR; TCRdb's copy has only in-frame clones and lacks some. The data hold fewer than 250,000 clones, with over 80% observed a single time. Material: PBMCs or T cells enriched from blood (not recorded which). Receptors originate from a young woman with acute COVID-19.

The chain uses TRBV30 and TRBJ1-4, with 7 bases aligning to TRBD1. The V gene's germline CDR1 is GTSNPN and CDR2 SVGIG (reference sequence). V shed 4 bases and J 8 bases; nucleotides not matched to a gene: 4. The CDR3 length is 12 residues. The CDR3 spells CAWKEGGEKLFF. CDR3 in DNA: TGTGCCTGGAAAGAAGGGGGCGAAAAACTGTTTTTT.

The chain uses TRBV27 and TRBJ1-1; tentative D call: TRBD1 (5 bases). V was cut by 4 bases and J by 7 bases, with 10 bases left in between. The V gene's germline CDR1 is MNHEY and CDR2 SMNVEV (reference sequence). The CDR3 spans 12 residues. CDR3 in amino acids: CASSWGVGEAFF. The CDR3 nucleotides are TGTGCCAGCAGTTGGGGGGTGGGTGAAGCTTTCTTT.

The J gene is TRBJ1-4, the V gene TRBV7-9; 9 bases are a match to TRBD1. The germline gives CDR1 SEHNR, CDR2 FQNEAQ (reference sequence). The CDR3 covers 15 residues. V trimming: 2 bases; J trimming: 8 bases; junction bases outside the gene matches: 6. The CDR3 DNA sequence: TGTGCCAGCAGCTTAAAGGGACAGGGAGGCGAAAAACTGTTTTTT. Its translation: CASSLKGQGGEKLFF.

This clone was seen only a few times. The chain carries TRBV4-1 and TRBJ2-1, with TRBD1 identical over 8 bases. The CDR3 extends over 15 amino acids. CDR1 and CDR2 (germline): MGHRA, YSYEKL. V gave up 0 bases and J gave up 9 bases; unmatched junction bases: 7. CDR3 sequence: CASSQDWPGGGEQFF. DNA of the CDR3: TGCGCCAGCAGCCAAGATTGGCCAGGGGGCGGTGAGCAGTTCTTC.

The chain links TRBV19 to TRBJ1-1; the match to TRBD1 covers 9 bases. The length of the CDR3 is 13 residues. CDR1 and CDR2 (germline): LNHDA, SQIVND (reference sequence). With 10 bases clipped from V and 0 bases from J, the junction kept 3 bases outside the gene matches. The CDR3 protein is CATTGGLNTEAFF. The CDR3 DNA sequence: TGTGCCACCACAGGGGGCTTGAACACTGAAGCTTTCTTT.

The V gene is TRBV30, the J gene TRBJ1-1, with D uncertain. The CDR3 consists of 13 residues. Germline V CDR1 and CDR2: GTSNPN, SVGIG (reference sequence). V lost 2 bases, J lost 1 base, and 8 bases lay in between. The chain's CDR3 is CAWSKQTNTEAFF. The CDR3 region has the DNA TGTGCCTGGAGTAAACAGACGAACACTGAAGCTTTCTTT. Filled out from reference TRBV30 and TRBJ1-1, the complete variable domain reads SQTIHQWPATLVQPVGSPLSLECTVEGTSNPNLYWYRQAAGRGLQLLFYSVGIGQISSEVPQNLSASRPQDRQFILSSKKLLLSDSGFYLCAWSKQTNTEAFFGQGTRLTVV.

This chain links TRBV7-9 with TRBJ1-1; D is undetermined. Germline CDR1 and CDR2: SEHNR and FQNEAQ (reference sequence). V was pared by 5 bases and J by 4 bases, with 11 bases between. The length of the CDR3 is 13 residues. The CDR3 bases are TGTGCCAGCAGCGCACCTGAGCTCACTGAAGCTTTCTTT. Its protein is CASSAPELTEAFF.

The V gene is TRBV5-4, the J gene TRBJ2-1; a weak D match, TRBD2 (6 bases). Trimming took 4 bases from V and 2 from J, leaving 13 bases between them. Per the germline V gene, CDR1 is SGHNT and CDR2 is YYREEE (reference sequence). The CDR3 contains 15 residues. CDR3 nucleotide sequence: TGTGCCAGCAGCCCCGGGACTCAAACCTACAATGAGCAGTTCTTC. This sequence encodes CASSPGTQTYNEQFF.

This chain links TRBV5-8 with TRBJ1-6, with 7 positions matching TRBD1. Germline values: CDR1 SGHTS, CDR2 YDEGEE. V gave up 6 bases and J gave up 8 bases; unmatched junction bases: 5. The length of the CDR3 is 13 residues. The CDR3 DNA is TGTGCCAGCATTTCCGACAGGGATTCACCCCTCCACTTT. It yields the protein CASISDRDSPLHF.

For this clone: Other DNA sequences in the sample encode the same CDR3. The chain links TRBV19 to TRBJ2-7, with 7 bases fitting TRBD2. The ends lost 3 bases at V and 5 bases at J; junction bases unmatched: 1. Per the germline V gene, CDR1 is LNHDA and CDR2 is SQIVND (reference sequence). The CDR3 has 12 residues. This CDR3 is CASSIGGNEQYF. DNA of the CDR3: TGTGCCAGTAGTATCGGGGGGAACGAGCAGTACTTC.

J is TRBJ1-1 and V is TRBV10-3; unclear D gene. Germline V gene lookup returns CDR1 ENHRY and CDR2 SYGVKD. The CDR3 is 11 amino acids. V was clipped by 7 bases and J by 1 base, with 4 bases between them. The CDR3 sequence: CAIIQNTEAFF. The CDR3, as DNA: TGTGCCATCATACAGAACACTGAAGCTTTCTTT.

This clone was seen only a few times. The chain uses TRBV6-5 and TRBJ1-1, with D hard to call. The V end lost 5 bases, the J end lost 1 base, and 8 bases lay between the germline ends. The CDR3 length is 13 residues. Germline-derived CDR1 and CDR2 are MNHEY and SVGAGI. The CDR3: CASSLSENTEAFF. CDR3 nucleotide sequence: TGTGCCAGCAGTCTTTCAGAGAACACTGAAGCTTTCTTT.

This chain joins TRBV27 and TRBJ1-1, with a tentative D call TRBD1 (5 bases). Germline assignment: CDR1 MNHEY and CDR2 SMNVEV (reference sequence). The CDR3 consists of 16 residues. Trimming removed 5 bases from V and 1 base from J, with 17 bases in between. In DNA form, the CDR3 reads TGTGCCAGCAGTCCCTATGTGGGGCGGGGGAACACTGAAGCTTTCTTT. It encodes CASSPYVGRGNTEAFF.

This clone was counted only a few times. V gene TRBV29-1 combines with J gene TRBJ1-1; weak D call: TRBD1 (5 bases). The CDR3 runs 10 residues. CDR1 SQVTM and CDR2 ANQGSEA come from the germline V gene. Deletions cut 4 bases from V and 8 bases from J, with 8 bases between. CDR3 in DNA: TGCAGCGTTGCTCGACAGGAAGCTTTCTTT. It is translated as CSVARQEAFF.

The gene calls are TRBV12-3 or TRBV12-4 and TRBJ1-1; TRBD1 might be the D (5 bases). The CDR3 has 12 amino acids. V lost 6 bases, J lost 4 bases, and 9 bases lay in between. The chain's CDR3 is CASRSRVTEAFF. CDR3 nucleotide sequence: TGTGCCAGCAGGTCCAGGGTCACTGAAGCTTTCTTT.

The chain combines TRBV11-1 with TRBJ2-7; TRBD2 might be the D (5 bases). V was shortened by 5 bases and J by 3 bases, with 5 bases between the two germline ends. The germline CDR1 and CDR2 sequences are SGHAT and FQDESV (reference sequence). The CDR3 is made up of 11 amino acids. CDR3 DNA sequence: TGTGCCAGCAGCGACTACTACGAGCAGTACTTC. Translated: CASSDYYEQYF.

CDR3 bases: TGTGCCAGCTCACCAGGGGCAGGTGGGCAAGAGACCCAGTACTTC. This sequence encodes CASSPGAGGQETQYF. The genes are TRBV18 and TRBJ2-5; a possible D gene is TRBD1 (5 bases). CDR3 length equals 15 residues. Looked up from germline, CDR1 is KGHSH and CDR2 is LQKENI. V lost 2 bases to trimming and J lost 2 bases, with 12 bases between them. The whole variable domain, remainder taken from reference TRBV18 and TRBJ2-5, is NAGVMQNPRHLVRRRGQEARLRCSPMKGHSHVYWYRQLPEEGLKFMVYLQKENIIDESGMPKERFSAEFPKEGPSILRIQQVVRGDSAAYFCASSPGAGGQETQYFGPGTRLLVL.

The chain has TRBV15 and TRBJ1-1; tentative D call: TRBD1 (5 bases). Germline values: CDR1 LNHNV, CDR2 YYDKDF (reference sequence). V was pared by 0 bases and J by 11 bases, with 10 bases between. CDR3 length: 12 amino acids. The CDR3 sequence is CATSRDGRGAFF. The CDR3 DNA reads as TGTGCCACCAGCAGAGATGGGCGGGGGGCTTTCTTT.

The chain recombines TRBV2 with TRBJ1-4; D is undetermined. The V end was cut by 6 bases, the J end by 8 bases, with 13 bases between. CDR1 is SNHLY, CDR2 FYNNEI, per germline. The CDR3 is 13 amino acids. The CDR3 DNA reads TGTGCCAGCAGGGCAGTGTCAGAAGAAAAACTGTTTTTT. It codes for CASRAVSEEKLFF.

This chain links TRBV5-1 with TRBJ1-1; weak D call: TRBD1 (6 bases). CDR1 and CDR2 from the germline V gene are SGHRS and YFSETQ. Trimming pared 4 bases from V and 1 base from J, leaving 8 bases between. The CDR3 is made up of 13 amino acids. The CDR3 region is CASSRQANTEAFF. In DNA form, the CDR3 reads TGCGCCAGCAGCCGACAGGCGAACACTGAAGCTTTCTTT.

This rearrangement joins TRBV11-2 to TRBJ1-1; D is uncertain. V dropped 7 bases and J dropped 1 base, with 19 bases sitting between them. The CDR3 runs 16 residues. CDR1 is SGHAT, CDR2 FQNNGV, per germline. CDR3: CASTTDSGNRNTEAFF. CDR3 in DNA: TGTGCCAGCACCACAGATTCGGGGAATAGGAACACTGAAGCTTTCTTT.

V gene TRBV3-1 (or the pseudogene TRBV3-2) combines with J gene TRBJ2-1, with 12 bases fitting TRBD2. Trimming removed 4 bases from V and 8 bases from J; junction bases left unmatched: 9. This CDR3 spans 16 amino acids. Germline assignment: CDR1 LGHDT and CDR2 YNNKEL (reference sequence). CDR3 sequence (DNA): TGTGCCAGCAGCCCCCTAGCGGGGGGGCGGGAAGATGAGCAGTTCTTC. It is translated as CASSPLAGGREDEQFF.

This clone was detected only a few times. V gene TRBV6-5 combines with J gene TRBJ1-4, with D possibly TRBD1 on 5 matching bases. V was clipped by 6 bases and J by 4 bases, with 9 bases between them. This CDR3 has 13 amino acids. Germline V gene lookup returns CDR1 MNHEY and CDR2 SVGAGI. CDR3 bases: TGTGCCAGCAGGACAGCCTATAATGAAAAACTGTTTTTT. It encodes CASRTAYNEKLFF.

The chain links TRBV6-5 to TRBJ1-1, with 10 bases lining up with TRBD1. Germline V lookup: CDR1 MNHEY, CDR2 SVGAGI. The CDR3 is made up of 15 amino acids. The ends lost 4 bases at V and 2 bases at J; junction bases unmatched: 4. CDR3 coding DNA: TGTGCCAGCAGTTCGACAGGGGGCCCTAACACTGAAGCTTTCTTT. Protein product: CASSSTGGPNTEAFF.

The chain joins TRBV5-5 to TRBJ1-1; 8 nucleotides agree with TRBD1. The CDR3 is made up of 16 amino acids. The trim removed 2 bases at V and 3 bases at J, leaving 9 bases unmatched. Germline-derived CDR1 and CDR2 are SGHKS and YYEKEE (reference sequence). Here the CDR3 reads CASSLFPGQAYTEAFF. CDR3 DNA sequence: TGTGCCAGCAGCTTATTTCCGGGACAGGCGTACACTGAAGCTTTCTTT.

The J gene is TRBJ1-1, the V gene TRBV7-8, with D tentatively TRBD1 (6 bases). CDR1 SGHVS and CDR2 FQNEAQ come from the germline V gene. Trimming cost V 5 bases and J 6 bases, with 16 bases left between them. This CDR3 is built from 14 residues. CDR3 residues: CASSPRTADSEAFF. The DNA of the CDR3 is TGTGCCAGCAGCCCCCGGACAGCGGACTCTGAAGCTTTCTTT. The full variable domain, completed using reference TRBV7-8 and TRBJ1-1, is GAGVSQSPRYKVAKRGQDVALRCDPISGHVSLFWYQQALGQGPEFLTYFQNEAQLDKSGLPSDRFFAERPEGSVSTLKIQRTQQEDSAVYLCASSPRTADSEAFFGQGTRLTVV.

This chain joins TRBV2 and TRBJ2-7; D remains unclear. V lost 8 bases and J lost 0, with 14 bases in between. Germline V gene data show CDR1 as SNHLY and CDR2 as FYNNEI. The CDR3 has 14 residues. The CDR3 DNA reads as TGTGCCAGCTGTCCAACAGAGAGCTCCTACGAGCAGTACTTC. Its protein is CASCPTESSYEQYF. The full variable domain, rest sourced from reference TRBV2 and TRBJ2-7, is EPEVTQTPSHQVTQMGQEVILRCVPISNHLYFYWYRQILGQKVEFLVSFYNNEISEKSEIFDDQFSVERPDGSNFTLKIRSTKLEDSAMYFCASCPTESSYEQYFGPGTRLTVT.

The V call is TRBV5-6, the J call TRBJ1-2; possibly TRBD1 for D (5 bases). The CDR3 is made up of 13 amino acids. Germline assignment: CDR1 SGHDT and CDR2 YYEEEE. Trimming left V 6 bases short and J 5 bases short, with 14 bases between. The CDR3 coding sequence is TGTGCCAGCACCTTCGTGGAGGGGTATGGCTACACCTTC. Translated, it gives CASTFVEGYGYTF.

The chain uses TRBV2 and TRBJ2-1; weak D call: TRBD1 (5 bases). Trimming shortened V by 4 bases and J by 4 bases, and 14 bases separated the two germline ends. The CDR3 is 15 amino acids. Germline V gene lookup returns CDR1 SNHLY and CDR2 FYNNEI. The CDR3 nucleotides are TGTGCCAGCAGTGTATCACAGGTGGGATACAATGAGCAGTTCTTC. Its protein is CASSVSQVGYNEQFF.

This clone has just a few counts. The chain joins TRBV6-1 to TRBJ1-1; D is uncertain. V was cut by 0 bases and J by 1 base, with 12 bases left in between. Germline lookup yields CDR1 MNHNS and CDR2 SASEGT. The CDR3 runs to 16 residues. CDR3 bases: TGTGCCAGCAGTGAAGCTTGGAAGGCAGGGAACACTGAAGCTTTCTTT. Amino acid sequence: CASSEAWKAGNTEAFF.

The V call is TRBV19, the J call TRBJ2-3; D unresolved. The CDR3 runs to 13 residues. Germline CDR1 LNHDA, CDR2 SQIVND (reference sequence). Trimming removed 5 bases from V and 3 bases from J, with 9 bases in between. Here the CDR3 reads CASSAPFTDTQYF. The CDR3, as DNA: TGTGCCAGTAGTGCGCCCTTTACAGATACGCAGTATTTT.